Each of the 24 T cell receptor beta chains below was sequenced from the same sample in a study of monozygotic twins with inflammatory bowel disease. From the 5' RACE reads, TCRdb lists one entry per CDR3 protein and no DNA. This sample carries about 380,000 distinct CDR3 sequences, with just over 2.5% going to the ten biggest clones. The material sequenced was blood. The receptors come from a human donor with ulcerative colitis or Crohn's disease, or a healthy co-twin of an affected twin (not recorded which).

The chain couples TRBV5-1 to TRBJ2-1; TCRdb's D call, TRBD2, is unchecked because there is no DNA. Germline lookup yields CDR1 SGHRS and CDR2 YFSETQ. CDR3 size: 16 residues. CDR3 sequence reads: CASSLAAGTSPNEQFF.

V and J are TRBV20-1 and TRBJ1-1. The CDR3 spans 15 residues. Per germline, CDR1 DFQATT and CDR2 SNEGSKA (reference sequence). The chain's CDR3 is CSARVNGRMNTEAFF.

The J gene is TRBJ2-1, the V gene TRBV6-1; TCRdb calls TRBD2, which cannot be checked without DNA. Germline loops: CDR1 MNHNS, CDR2 SASEGT. CDR3 length: 16 residues. CDR3 sequence: CASSRTRSGGNNEQFF.

The rearrangement links TRBV7-9 to TRBJ2-7; TCRdb selects TRBD2, and the lack of DNA leaves this call unchecked. The CDR3 runs 13 residues. Germline CDR1 is SEHNR and CDR2 is FQNEAQ (reference sequence). The CDR3 sequence is CASSLPTDYEQYF.

The chain carries TRBV5-1 and TRBJ1-6. There are 14 residues in the CDR3. Per germline, CDR1 SGHRS and CDR2 YFSETQ. CDR3 residues: CASSLKRENSPLHF.

The chain combines TRBV29-1 with TRBJ1-1; TCRdb names TRBD1, which stays unverified in the absence of DNA. The CDR3 consists of 13 residues. Germline CDR1 and CDR2: SQVTM and ANQGSEA. The CDR3 sequence is CSVEGQVSTEAFF.

This rearrangement joins TRBV19 to TRBJ2-4; the TCRdb call, TRBD1, lacks DNA for checking. Germline V gene sequence: CDR1 LNHDA, CDR2 SQIVND (reference sequence). This CDR3 is built from 16 residues. The CDR3 spells CAISMGRMLAKNIQYF.

This rearrangement joins TRBV6-1 to TRBJ2-3; the TCRdb D gene call, TRBD2, has no DNA to confirm it. Germline values: CDR1 MNHNS, CDR2 SASEGT. The CDR3 covers 17 residues. CDR3 sequence reads: CASSVLAGVSGTDTQYF.

The V call is TRBV15, the J call TRBJ2-5. The CDR3 consists of 14 residues. The germline V gene encodes CDR1 LNHNV and CDR2 YYDKDF (reference sequence). This CDR3 reads CATSRVGFVETQYF.

The chain employs TRBV7-2 and TRBJ2-7; no DNA is available, so the TRBD1 call from TCRdb remains unchecked. The CDR3 contains 15 residues. Germline CDR1 SGHTA, CDR2 FQGNSA. The CDR3: CASSWVTGDTYEQYF.

This chain joins TRBV19 and TRBJ2-4; the D gene TCRdb calls, TRBD2, cannot be checked with no DNA. This CDR3 region has 17 residues. Germline V gene data show CDR1 as LNHDA and CDR2 as SQIVND (reference sequence). CDR3 sequence reads: CASSIDGASGQIYIQYF.

V gene TRBV4-1 combines with J gene TRBJ2-7; TCRdb proposes TRBD1, but this gene call is untestable without DNA. CDR3 size: 14 residues. Per the germline V gene, CDR1 is MGHRA and CDR2 is YSYEKL. The CDR3 region is CASSWTGSSYEQYF.

The V and J genes are TRBV28 and TRBJ2-7. Germline V gene data show CDR1 as MDHEN and CDR2 as SYDVKM. The CDR3 is 13 amino acids. CDR3 loop: CASRGYLSYEQYF.

The J gene is TRBJ2-7, the V gene TRBV5-1; the TCRdb D gene call, TRBD1, has no DNA to confirm it. Germline values: CDR1 SGHRS, CDR2 YFSETQ. The CDR3 is made up of 18 amino acids. The CDR3 spells CASSRAGDRGLSSYEQYF.

V gene TRBV10-3 combines with J gene TRBJ2-3; the TCRdb call, TRBD1, lacks DNA for checking. Per the germline V gene, CDR1 is ENHRY and CDR2 is SYGVKD. This CDR3 spans 16 amino acids. The chain's CDR3 is CAISPFDRGGSDTQYF.

The chain is built from TRBV12-3 or TRBV12-4 and TRBJ1-1. The CDR3 length is 15 residues. This chain's CDR3 is CASSFRVQRNTEAFF.

The J gene is TRBJ1-2, the V gene TRBV18. The CDR3 sequence is 13 residues long. Germline lookup yields CDR1 KGHSH and CDR2 LQKENI. CDR3 protein: CASSGEADYGYTF.

V is TRBV5-1 and J is TRBJ2-7; TCRdb designates TRBD2, a call that cannot be tested without DNA. The CDR3 has 15 residues. The V gene's germline CDR1 is SGHRS and CDR2 YFSETQ. The CDR3: CASSSGTSTYYEQYF.

The chain employs TRBV4-2 and TRBJ1-4. CDR3 length: 14 residues. Germline V gives CDR1 LGHNA, CDR2 YNFKEQ. The CDR3 is CASSPGTANEKLFF.

The V and J genes are TRBV6-2 or TRBV6-3 and TRBJ2-1; TCRdb proposes TRBD1, but this gene call is untestable without DNA. The V gene's germline CDR1 is MNHEY and CDR2 SVGEGT. The CDR3 is 16 amino acids. CDR3 sequence reads: CASSNQGASWYNEQFF.

The chain links TRBV30 to TRBJ1-2; TCRdb indicates TRBD1, and absent DNA this call remains unverified. Germline V lookup: CDR1 GTSNPN, CDR2 SVGIG (reference sequence). The CDR3 length is 13 residues. The CDR3 protein is CACRDLKSYGYTF.

The rearrangement joins TRBV19 to TRBJ1-5; TCRdb reports TRBD1, a call that lacks DNA to check it against. Germline V CDR1 and CDR2: LNHDA, SQIVND (reference sequence). There are 16 residues in the CDR3. The CDR3 sequence: CATNKDRENSNQPQHF. Complete variable domain (other parts from reference TRBV19 and TRBJ1-5): DGGITQSPKYLFRKEGQNVTLSCEQNLNHDAMYWYRQDPGQGLRLIYYSQIVNDFQKGDIAEGYSVSREKKESFPLTVTSAQKNPTAFYLCATNKDRENSNQPQHFGDGTRLSIL.

This chain uses TRBV29-1 with TRBJ1-5; no DNA is available, so the TRBD1 call from TCRdb remains unchecked. CDR1 and CDR2 from the germline V gene are SQVTM and ANQGSEA. The CDR3 spans 13 residues. This CDR3 reads CSVGQDSNQPQHF. The full variable domain, completed using reference TRBV29-1 and TRBJ1-5, is SAVISQKPSRDICQRGTSLTIQCQVDSQVTMMFWYRQQPGQSLTLIATANQGSEATYESGFVIDKFPISRPNLTFSTLTVSNMSPEDSSIYLCSVGQDSNQPQHFGDGTRLSIL.

J is TRBJ1-1 and V is TRBV7-8. From germline, CDR1 is SGHVS and CDR2 FQNEAQ. The CDR3 is 15 amino acids. CDR3 sequence: CASSLRTLENTEAFF.